Listed below are T cell receptor beta chains from one sample, sequenced in a study of shared clonotypes between healthy human individuals. Sequencing used immunoSEQ multiplex PCR; TCRdb keeps in-frame clones, though not all of them. In the table there are a few million clones, roughly 95% of which are singletons. The sequencing sample was made of naive CD8+ T cells from PBMCs. Receptors originate from a man between 18 and 35 years old in good health. Some clones in this sample may be carry-over from other donors' samples. The CDR3 runs from the conserved cysteine through the conserved F or W. D genes are given only for firm matches. Not every row has a clone size; where given, it reads once, few, many or a size class.

d_call	clone_size	j_call	v_call	cdr3_aa	cdr3_nt
-	-	TRBJ2-5	TRBV5-5	CASRPGWEETQYF	TGTGCCAGCAGGCCGGGCTGGGAAGAGACCCAGTACTTC
-	once	TRBJ2-7	TRBV6-5	CASSYALGPLTYEQYF	TGTGCCAGCAGTTACGCACTGGGACCCCTAACCTACGAGCAGTACTTC
-	-	TRBJ2-2	TRBV30	CAWTGIPGELFF	TGTGCCTGGACAGGGATCCCCGGGGAGCTGTTTTTT
TRBD1	-	TRBJ2-3	TRBV2	CASWGRQGGTDTQYF	TGTGCCAGCTGGGGTCGGCAGGGGGGCACAGATACGCAGTATTTT
-	-	TRBJ1-4	TRBV27	CASGDSVNEKLFF	TGTGCCAGCGGAGACAGCGTTAATGAAAAACTGTTTTTT
-	-	TRBJ2-7	TRBV6-6	CASSYSAGYEQYF	TGTGCCAGCAGTTACTCGGCTGGGTACGAGCAGTACTTC
-	-	TRBJ2-5	TRBV7-3	CASSLSSRAGTQYF	TGTGCCAGCAGCTTAAGCTCGCGGGCGGGGACCCAGTACTTC
-	-	TRBJ2-7	TRBV10-3	CAIGGSLQAEQYF	TGTGCCATCGGGGGGAGTCTCCAGGCCGAGCAGTACTTC
-	-	TRBJ2-1	TRBV9	CASSVGAGLGDEQFF	TGTGCCAGCAGCGTAGGGGCGGGCCTTGGGGATGAGCAGTTCTTC
TRBD1	-	TRBJ1-4	TRBV9	CASSVGKGQGFAENEKLFF	TGTGCCAGCAGCGTAGGCAAGGGACAGGGGTTCGCCGAAAATGAAAAACTGTTTTTT
TRBD1	-	TRBJ2-7	TRBV5-6	CASRGPSRAGGDSPYEQYF	TGTGCCAGCAGGGGACCCAGTCGGGCAGGGGGCGATTCCCCCTACGAGCAGTACTTC
-	-	TRBJ2-7	TRBV7-9	CASSSNTRTYEQYF	TGTGCCAGCAGCTCGAATACACGGACCTACGAGCAGTACTTC
-	-	TRBJ2-2	TRBV27	CASSPRGLTGELFF	TGTGCCAGCAGTCCTCGGGGCCTCACCGGGGAGCTGTTTTTT
-	-	TRBJ2-3	TRBV9	CASAGGLYDTQYF	TGTGCCAGCGCCGGAGGGTTGTACGATACGCAGTATTTT